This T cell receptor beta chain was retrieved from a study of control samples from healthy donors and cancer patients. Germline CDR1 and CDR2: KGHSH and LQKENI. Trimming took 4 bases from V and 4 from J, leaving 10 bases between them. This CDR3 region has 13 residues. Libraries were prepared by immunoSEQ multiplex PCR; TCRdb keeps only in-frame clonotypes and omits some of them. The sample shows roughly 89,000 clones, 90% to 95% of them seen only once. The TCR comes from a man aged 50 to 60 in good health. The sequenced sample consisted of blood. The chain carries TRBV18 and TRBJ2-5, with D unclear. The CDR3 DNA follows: TGTGCCAGCTCACTTAGGTCGGGAGAGACCCAGTACTTC. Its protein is CASSLRSGETQYF.